A selection of T cell receptor beta chains follows, all from one sample in a study of CD8+ T cells in alopecia areata. The protocol was immunoSEQ multiplex PCR, while the TCRdb copy is restricted to in-frame clones and leaves out a portion. The repertoire holds around 270,000 clones, with roughly 64% as singletons. Sequences were derived from CD4+ T cells sorted from blood, sampled at week 24, from a patient treated with tofacitinib. The receptors originated from a human donor with alopecia areata. The CDR3 runs from the conserved cysteine through the conserved F or W.

j_call	v_call	cdr3_aa
TRBJ1-5	TRBV27	CASAFGVGNQPQHF
TRBJ1-1	TRBV28	CASSPPGTSGTEAFF
TRBJ2-5	TRBV4-1	CASSQWGLDQTQYF
TRBJ1-2	TRBV2	CASEDRGKSGYTF
TRBJ2-5	TRBV15	CATSRVGTPETQYF
TRBJ1-5	TRBV5-1	CASSLVSGDNQPQHF
TRBJ1-6	TRBV28	CASSYINSPLHF
TRBJ2-5	TRBV6-5	CASRRETQYF
TRBJ1-1	TRBV6-5	CASTRQGGDTEAFF
TRBJ1-2	TRBV7-2	CASSTGTGGAYGYTF
TRBJ2-3	TRBV5-1	CASSIRQPDTQYF
TRBJ2-7	TRBV6-5	CASSLRVSTPNEQYF
TRBJ2-5	TRBV30	CAWRARETQYF
TRBJ2-1	TRBV7-6	CASGGRNYNEQFF
TRBJ2-5	TRBV30	CAWSRTGPAAQYF
TRBJ2-5	TRBV7-9	CASSLLAGEETQYF
TRBJ1-2	TRBV29-1	CSVMGQSHGYTF
TRBJ2-2	TRBV29-1	CSGTPGGGELFF
TRBJ1-6	TRBV21-1	CASSLMTGNSYNSPLHF
TRBJ2-1	TRBV7-3	CASSSGTTPWVQFF
TRBJ1-4	TRBV7-7	CASSQGPNEKLFF
TRBJ1-4	TRBV25-1	CASSDAGGEEKLFF
TRBJ1-6	TRBV1	CTSSQDRGELGSPLHF
TRBJ2-5	TRBV5-1	CASRRSLQETQYF
TRBJ1-2	TRBV2	CASSDIGGYTF
TRBJ2-1	TRBV29-1	CSVDRGAGAYNEQFF
TRBJ2-3	TRBV4-3	CASSQDAAKQYF
TRBJ1-2	TRBV19	CAGSTGAGYGYTF
TRBJ2-7	TRBV6-5	CASRDPGYEQYF
TRBJ1-2	TRBV7-4	CASPPTGDHGYTF
TRBJ2-7	TRBV7-9	CASSFSPIEQYF
TRBJ2-3	TRBV30	CAWSVLASSTDTQYF
TRBJ2-3	TRBV7-9	CASSFGGEDTQYF
TRBJ2-1	TRBV10-3	CAISTGTVYNEQFF
TRBJ2-1	TRBV7-2	CASSSRTGGLAVGEQFF
TRBJ2-7	TRBV13	CASSRTGATYEQYF
TRBJ2-2	TRBV6-5	CASARDSLTGELFF
TRBJ2-1	TRBV10-3	CAISADGNEQFF
TRBJ1-2	TRBV4-3	CASSQDGAGLGYGYTF
TRBJ2-7	TRBV6-5	CASREWDRAAGQYF
TRBJ1-6	TRBV2	CASSVIGINGNSPLHF
TRBJ1-1	TRBV30	CAWSVRGGSHTTEAFF
TRBJ1-5	TRBV29-1	CSVDVGEGQPQHF
TRBJ2-5	TRBV11-2	CASSNPWTQQETQYF
TRBJ1-6	TRBV7-2	CASSSRGTVGSPLHF
TRBJ2-5	TRBV9	CASSVGSTSLETQYF
TRBJ1-4	TRBV2	CASLQGRTSEKLFF
TRBJ2-5	TRBV7-2	CASSLGSTKETQYF
TRBJ2-2	TRBV2	CASRADRNTGELFF
TRBJ1-2	TRBV28	CASSDRPNGYTF
TRBJ2-4	TRBV4-1	CASSQGGGPGQDIQYF